This TCR beta chain was sequenced in a study of blood T cell repertoires in COVID-19. Across the study: Acute-phase and convalescent COVID-19 samples originated in the United States, Italy and Spain. T cells, B-cell-depleted T cells, or PBMCs provided the cDNA or gDNA that served as material.

Germline assignment: CDR1 SQVTM and CDR2 ANQGSEA. The CDR3 has 15 residues. The ends were cut back, 0 bases at V and 4 bases at J, with 12 bases in the middle. Authors' analysis steps: Estimates of nucleated cell counts were drawn from the amplification of reference gene primers. Measured with immunoSEQ multiplex PCR; TCRdb has only the in-frame clones, and not every one. The D gene and trimming were derived from the DNA, and the V and J assignments and clone size from that table. Altogether roughly 43,000 clones are present, 80% to 90% being singletons, with the ten largest covering 7.5% to 9.5%. The chain joins TRBV29-1 to TRBJ2-2; unclear D gene. Sequences were obtained from peripheral blood. The clonotype comes from a man aged 60 to 75 with active COVID-19. The CDR3: CSVEDGLVGTGELFF. The CDR3 DNA reads as TGCAGCGTTGAAGACGGTCTCGTTGGCACCGGGGAGCTGTTTTTT.